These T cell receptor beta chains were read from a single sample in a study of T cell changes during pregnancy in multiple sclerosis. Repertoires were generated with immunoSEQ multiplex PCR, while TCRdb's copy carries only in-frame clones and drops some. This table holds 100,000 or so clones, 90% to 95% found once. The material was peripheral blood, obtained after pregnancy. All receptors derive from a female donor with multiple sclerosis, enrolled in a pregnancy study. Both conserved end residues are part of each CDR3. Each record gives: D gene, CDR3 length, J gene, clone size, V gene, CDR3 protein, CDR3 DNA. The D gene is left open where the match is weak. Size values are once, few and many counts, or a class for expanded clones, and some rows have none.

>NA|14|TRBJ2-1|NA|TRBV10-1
CASSEQASYNEQFF
TGCGCCAGCAGTGAGCAGGCTTCCTACAATGAGCAGTTCTTC
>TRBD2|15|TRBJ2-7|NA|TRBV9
CASSVTSGRAYEQYF
TGTGCCAGCAGCGTTACTAGCGGGAGGGCCTACGAGCAGTACTTC
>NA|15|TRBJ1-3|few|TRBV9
CASSARPTAGDTIYF
TGTGCCAGCAGCGCCCGCCCGACCGCGGGCGACACCATATATTTT
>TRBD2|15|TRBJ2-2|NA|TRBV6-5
CASSKLLAGTGELFF
TGTGCCAGCAGTAAACTCCTAGCGGGAACCGGGGAGCTGTTTTTT
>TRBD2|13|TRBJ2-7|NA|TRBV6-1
CASRGLVGYEQYF
TGTGCCAGCAGAGGACTAGTGGGCTACGAGCAGTACTTC
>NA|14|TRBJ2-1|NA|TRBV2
CASPGLSGDNEQFF
TGTGCCAGCCCCGGACTCTCAGGGGACAATGAGCAGTTCTTC
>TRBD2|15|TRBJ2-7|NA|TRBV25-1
CASSDPLAGSGEQYF
TGTGCCAGCAGTGACCCGCTAGCGGGCTCGGGCGAGCAGTACTTC
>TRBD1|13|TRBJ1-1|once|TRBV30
CAWRLQGFTEAFF
TGTGCCTGGAGATTACAGGGGTTCACTGAAGCTTTCTTT
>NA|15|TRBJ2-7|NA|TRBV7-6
CASSLGGTAIYEQYF
TGTGCCAGCAGCTTAGGCGGGACAGCTATTTACGAGCAGTACTTC
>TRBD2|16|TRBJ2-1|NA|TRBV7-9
CASSSQGAGGDNEQFF
TGTGCCAGCAGCTCCCAAGGGGCGGGGGGGGACAATGAGCAGTTCTTC
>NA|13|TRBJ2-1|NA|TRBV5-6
CASSLVVDNEQFF
TGTGCCAGCAGCTTGGTAGTAGACAATGAGCAGTTCTTC
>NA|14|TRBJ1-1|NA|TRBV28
CASRRGKSGIEAFF
TGTGCCAGCAGGCGGGGGAAGAGTGGGATAGAAGCTTTCTTT
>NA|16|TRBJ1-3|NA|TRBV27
CASSFLRGGVGNTIYF
TGTGCCAGCAGTTTCCTCCGGGGGGGGGTTGGAAACACCATATATTTT
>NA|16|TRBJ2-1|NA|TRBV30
CAWSHHGRGSYNEQFF
TGTGCCTGGAGTCACCACGGGAGAGGCTCCTACAATGAGCAGTTCTTC
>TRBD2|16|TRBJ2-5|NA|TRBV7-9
CASSLAKREPQETQYF
TGTGCCAGCAGCTTAGCCAAGCGGGAGCCCCAAGAGACCCAGTACTTC
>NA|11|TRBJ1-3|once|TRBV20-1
CSAESGNTIYF
TGCAGTGCCGAGTCCGGAAACACCATATATTTT
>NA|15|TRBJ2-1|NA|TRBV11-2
CASSLGLVFYNEQFF
TGTGCCAGCAGCTTAGGACTAGTTTTTTACAATGAGCAGTTCTTC
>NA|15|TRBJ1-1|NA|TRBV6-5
CASTKKNWGGAEAFF
TGTGCCAGCACTAAAAAGAACTGGGGGGGGGCTGAAGCTTTCTTT
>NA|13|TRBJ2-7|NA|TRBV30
CAWSRQNSYEQYF
TGTGCCTGGAGCCGACAGAACTCCTACGAGCAGTACTTC
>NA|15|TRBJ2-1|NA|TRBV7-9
CASSFPGASYNEQFF
TGTGCCAGCAGCTTCCCAGGGGCCTCCTACAATGAGCAGTTCTTC
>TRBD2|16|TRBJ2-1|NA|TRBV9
CASSFGSGTPRNEQFF
TGTGCCAGCAGCTTCGGGAGCGGGACCCCCCGAAATGAGCAGTTCTTC
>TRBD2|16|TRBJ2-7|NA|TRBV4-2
CASSQGLAGKSYEQYF
TGTGCCAGCAGCCAAGGACTAGCGGGGAAGTCCTACGAGCAGTACTTC
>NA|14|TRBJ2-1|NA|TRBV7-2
CASSYSPGVGEQFF
TGTGCCAGCAGCTACAGCCCCGGTGTAGGTGAGCAGTTCTTC
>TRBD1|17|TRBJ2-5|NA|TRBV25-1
CASSDLRQGAFQETQYF
TGTGCCAGCAGTGATTTGAGGCAGGGGGCCTTCCAAGAGACCCAGTACTTC
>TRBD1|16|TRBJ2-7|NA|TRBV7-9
CASSFGSGTGSPEQYF
TGTGCCAGCAGCTTCGGTTCCGGGACAGGGTCCCCCGAGCAGTACTTC
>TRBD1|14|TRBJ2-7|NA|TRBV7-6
CASSPDRDAYEQYF
TGTGCCAGCAGCCCGGACAGGGACGCTTACGAGCAGTACTTC
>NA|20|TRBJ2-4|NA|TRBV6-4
CASSDSGRTDFNIAKNIQYF
TGTGCCAGCAGTGACTCGGGCCGGACAGATTTTAATATAGCCAAAAACATTCAGTACTTC
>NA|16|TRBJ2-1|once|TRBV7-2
CASSGGAAGAGNEQFF
TGTGCCAGCAGCGGGGGGGCGGCGGGAGCGGGTAATGAGCAGTTCTTC
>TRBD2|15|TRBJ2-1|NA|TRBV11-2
CASSLYSGRTDEQFF
TGTGCCAGCAGCTTATATAGCGGGAGGACCGATGAGCAGTTCTTC
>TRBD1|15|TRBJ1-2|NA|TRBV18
CASSPLDRADYGYTF
TGTGCCAGCTCACCGCTGGACAGGGCGGACTATGGCTACACCTTC
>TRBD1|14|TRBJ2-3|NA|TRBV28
CASRWGQYADTQYF
TGTGCCAGCAGGTGGGGACAGTATGCAGATACGCAGTATTTT
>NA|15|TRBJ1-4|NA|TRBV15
CATSRGGPSNEKLFF
TGTGCCACCAGCAGAGGGGGGCCATCGAATGAAAAACTGTTTTTT
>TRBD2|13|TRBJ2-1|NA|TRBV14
CASSQDREGEQFF
TGTGCCAGCAGCCAAGACAGGGAGGGTGAGCAGTTCTTC
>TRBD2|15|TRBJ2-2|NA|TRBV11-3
CASRSLAGGTGELFF
TGTGCCAGCAGGTCTCTAGCGGGGGGAACCGGGGAGCTGTTTTTT
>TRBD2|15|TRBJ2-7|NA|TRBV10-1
CASSEGLAGVSEQYF
TGCGCCAGCAGTGAGGGGCTAGCGGGAGTCTCCGAGCAGTACTTC
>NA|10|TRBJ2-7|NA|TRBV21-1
CASSEDKQYF
TGTGCCAGCAGCGAGGACAAGCAGTACTTC
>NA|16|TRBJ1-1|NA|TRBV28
CASSLAGPMGLTEAFF
TGTGCCAGCAGTTTGGCAGGGCCGATGGGTTTAACTGAAGCTTTCTTT
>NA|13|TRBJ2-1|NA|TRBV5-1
CASSFTGVNEQFF
TGCGCCAGCAGCTTCACAGGAGTCAATGAGCAGTTCTTC
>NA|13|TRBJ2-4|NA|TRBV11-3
CASSSGSFNIQYF
TGTGCCAGCAGCTCGGGGTCTTTCAACATTCAGTACTTC
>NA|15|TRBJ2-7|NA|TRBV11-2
CASSLVRRTSYEQYF
TGTGCCAGCAGCTTAGTTAGGAGGACTTCCTACGAGCAGTACTTC
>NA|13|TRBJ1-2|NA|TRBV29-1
CSVPRQINYGYTF
TGCAGCGTCCCGCGACAGATTAACTATGGCTACACCTTC
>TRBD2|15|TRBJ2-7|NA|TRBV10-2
CASSESIGGAYEQYF
TGCGCCAGCAGTGAGTCCATTGGGGGGGCCTACGAGCAGTACTTC
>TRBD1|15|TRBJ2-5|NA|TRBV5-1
CASSSDRGWAETQYF
TGCGCCAGCAGCTCCGACAGGGGATGGGCAGAGACCCAGTACTTC
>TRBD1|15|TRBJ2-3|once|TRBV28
CASSSGGEGTDTQYF
TGTGCCAGCAGTTCAGGGGGCGAGGGCACAGATACGCAGTATTTT
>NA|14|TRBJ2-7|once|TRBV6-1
CASSEPGVSYEQYF
TGTGCCAGCAGTGAACCGGGAGTCTCCTACGAGCAGTACTTC
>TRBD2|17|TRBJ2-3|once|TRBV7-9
CASSPRLAGGLADTQYF
TGTGCCAGCAGCCCACGACTAGCGGGAGGGTTAGCGGATACGCAGTATTTT
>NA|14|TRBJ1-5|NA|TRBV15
CATSRGASNQPQHF
TGTGCCACCAGCAGGGGGGCTTCCAATCAGCCCCAGCATTTT
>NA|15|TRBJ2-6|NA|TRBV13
CASKTGYSGANVLTF
TGTGCCAGCAAAACGGGTTATTCGGGGGCCAACGTCCTGACTTTC
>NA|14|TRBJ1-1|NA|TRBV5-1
CASSLGDMGTEAFF
TGCGCCAGCAGCTTGGGGGACATGGGGACTGAAGCTTTCTTT
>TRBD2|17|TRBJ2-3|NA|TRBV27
CASSVLTGTSGRDTQYF
TGTGCCAGCAGTGTCCTCACCGGGACTAGCGGGAGGGATACGCAGTATTTT
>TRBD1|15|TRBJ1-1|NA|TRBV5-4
CASSPRQGMNTEAFF
TGTGCCAGCAGCCCCCGACAGGGTATGAACACTGAAGCTTTCTTT
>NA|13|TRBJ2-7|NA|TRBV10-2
CASGQGSSYEQYF
TGCGCCAGCGGGCAGGGTAGTTCCTACGAGCAGTACTTC
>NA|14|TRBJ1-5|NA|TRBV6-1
CASSSLFSNQPQHF
TGTGCCAGCAGCAGTCTTTTTAGCAATCAGCCCCAGCATTTT
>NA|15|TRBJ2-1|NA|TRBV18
CASSLPRSSYNEQFF
TGTGCCAGCTCACTGCCTAGAAGCTCCTACAATGAGCAGTTCTTC
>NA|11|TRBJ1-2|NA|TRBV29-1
CSVERGTGYTF
TGCAGCGTTGAAAGGGGTACTGGCTACACCTTC